This T cell receptor (beta chain) was sequenced for a study of blood T cell repertoires in COVID-19. The V segment lost 5 bases and the J segment 1 base; nucleotides outside the gene matches: 9. The germline gives CDR1 SGHVS, CDR2 FQNEAQ. CDR3 length: 18 residues. Profiling relied on immunoSEQ multiplex PCR, and the TCRdb table lists in-frame clones only, not all of them. The sample has more than 150,000 clones, about 85% seen once. This sequence joins TRBV7-8 and TRBJ2-2; TRBD2 aligns across 11 bases. The origin of this receptor is a woman of 80 years or more with acute or convalescent COVID-19. The material sequenced was peripheral blood. The chain's CDR3 is CASSQRPTSGVNTGELFF. The CDR3 DNA follows: TGTGCCAGCAGCCAACGCCCGACTAGCGGGGTGAACACCGGGGAGCTGTTTTTT. The full variable domain, in which reference TRBV7-8 and TRBJ2-2 provide the parts outside the CDR3, is GAGVSQSPRYKVAKRGQDVALRCDPISGHVSLFWYQQALGQGPEFLTYFQNEAQLDKSGLPSDRFFAERPEGSVSTLKIQRTQQEDSAVYLCASSQRPTSGVNTGELFFGEGSRLTVL.